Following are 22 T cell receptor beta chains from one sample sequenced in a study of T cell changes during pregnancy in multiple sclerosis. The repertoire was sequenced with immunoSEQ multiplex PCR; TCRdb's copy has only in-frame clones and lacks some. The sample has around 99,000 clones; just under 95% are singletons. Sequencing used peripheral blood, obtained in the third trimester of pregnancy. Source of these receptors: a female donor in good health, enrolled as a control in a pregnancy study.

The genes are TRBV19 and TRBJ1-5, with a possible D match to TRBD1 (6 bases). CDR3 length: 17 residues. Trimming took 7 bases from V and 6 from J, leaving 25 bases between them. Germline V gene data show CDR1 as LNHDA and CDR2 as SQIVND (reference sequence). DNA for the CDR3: TGTGCCAGTACCCCTTCCGGGACAAAGAATCCGGGTCAGCCCCAGCATTTT. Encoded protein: CASTPSGTKNPGQPQHF.

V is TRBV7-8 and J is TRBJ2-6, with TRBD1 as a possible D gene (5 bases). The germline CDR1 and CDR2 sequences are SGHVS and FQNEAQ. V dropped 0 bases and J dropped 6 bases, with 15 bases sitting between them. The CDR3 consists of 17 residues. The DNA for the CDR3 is TGTGCCAGCAGCTTAGCGAAGGGCAGGGTTGTGGCCAACGTCCTGACTTTC. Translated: CASSLAKGRVVANVLTF.

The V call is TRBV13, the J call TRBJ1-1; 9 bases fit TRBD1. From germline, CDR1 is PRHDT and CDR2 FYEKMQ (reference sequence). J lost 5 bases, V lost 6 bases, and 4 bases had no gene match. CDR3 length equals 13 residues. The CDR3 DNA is TGTGCCAGCAGAGGACAGGGGAGAACTGAAGCTTTCTTT. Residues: CASRGQGRTEAFF.

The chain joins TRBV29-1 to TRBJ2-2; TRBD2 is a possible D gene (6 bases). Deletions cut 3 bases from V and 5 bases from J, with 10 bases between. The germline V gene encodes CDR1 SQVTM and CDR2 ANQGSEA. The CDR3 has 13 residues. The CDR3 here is CSVDRAGTGELFF. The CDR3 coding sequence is TGCAGCGTTGACAGGGCGGGGACCGGGGAGCTGTTTTTT.

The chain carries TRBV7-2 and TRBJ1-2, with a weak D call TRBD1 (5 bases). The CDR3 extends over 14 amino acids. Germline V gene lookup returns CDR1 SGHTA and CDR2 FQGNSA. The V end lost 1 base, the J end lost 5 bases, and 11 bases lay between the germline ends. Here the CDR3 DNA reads TGTGCCAGCAGCTTAGAGAGACAGTCTTATGGCTACACCTTC. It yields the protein CASSLERQSYGYTF.

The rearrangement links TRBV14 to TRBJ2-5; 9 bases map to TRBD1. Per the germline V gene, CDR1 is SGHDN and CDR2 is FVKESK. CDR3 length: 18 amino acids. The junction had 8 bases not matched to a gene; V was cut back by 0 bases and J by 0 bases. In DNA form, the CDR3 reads TGTGCCAGCAGCCAAGATCTGGGACAGGGCCGATACCAAGAGACCCAGTACTTC. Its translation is CASSQDLGQGRYQETQYF. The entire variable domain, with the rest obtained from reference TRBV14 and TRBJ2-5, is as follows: EAGVTQFPSHSVIEKGQTVTLRCDPISGHDNLYWYRRVMGKEIKFLLHFVKESKQDESGMPNNRFLAERTGGTYSTLKVQPAELEDSGVYFCASSQDLGQGRYQETQYFGPGTRLLVL.

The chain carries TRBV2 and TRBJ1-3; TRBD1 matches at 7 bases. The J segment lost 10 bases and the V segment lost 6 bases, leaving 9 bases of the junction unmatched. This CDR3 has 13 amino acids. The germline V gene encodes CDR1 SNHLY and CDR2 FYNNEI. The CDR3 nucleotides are TGTGCCAGCAGGAGGGACAGCCCAAATACCATATATTTT. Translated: CASRRDSPNTIYF. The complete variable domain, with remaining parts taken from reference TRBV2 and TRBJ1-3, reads EPEVTQTPSHQVTQMGQEVILRCVPISNHLYFYWYRQILGQKVEFLVSFYNNEISEKSEIFDDQFSVERPDGSNFTLKIRSTKLEDSAMYFCASRRDSPNTIYFGEGSWLTVV.

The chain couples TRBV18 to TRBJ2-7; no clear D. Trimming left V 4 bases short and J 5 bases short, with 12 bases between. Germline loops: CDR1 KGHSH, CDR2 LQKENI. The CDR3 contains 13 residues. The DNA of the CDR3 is TGTGCCAGCTCACTTTCAGGATTGGACGAGCAGTACTTC. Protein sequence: CASSLSGLDEQYF.

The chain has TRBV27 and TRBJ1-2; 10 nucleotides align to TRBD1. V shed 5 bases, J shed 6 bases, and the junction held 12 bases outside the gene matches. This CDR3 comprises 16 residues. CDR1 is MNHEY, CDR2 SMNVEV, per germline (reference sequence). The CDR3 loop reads CASSPRQGAYLNGYTF. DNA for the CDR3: TGTGCCAGCAGTCCTCGACAGGGGGCTTATTTGAATGGCTACACCTTC.

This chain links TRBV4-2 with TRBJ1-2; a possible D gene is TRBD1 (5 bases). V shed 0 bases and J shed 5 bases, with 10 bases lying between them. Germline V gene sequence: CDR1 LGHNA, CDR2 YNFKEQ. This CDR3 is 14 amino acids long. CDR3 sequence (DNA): TGTGCCAGCAGCCAAGAAGGGCGGGGGTATGGCTACACCTTC. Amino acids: CASSQEGRGYGYTF.

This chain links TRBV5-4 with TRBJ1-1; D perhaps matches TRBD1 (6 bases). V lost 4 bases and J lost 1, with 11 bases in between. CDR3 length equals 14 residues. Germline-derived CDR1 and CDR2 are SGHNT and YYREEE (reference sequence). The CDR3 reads CASSPDRTNTEAFF. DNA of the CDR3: TGTGCCAGCAGCCCGGACAGAACGAACACTGAAGCTTTCTTT.

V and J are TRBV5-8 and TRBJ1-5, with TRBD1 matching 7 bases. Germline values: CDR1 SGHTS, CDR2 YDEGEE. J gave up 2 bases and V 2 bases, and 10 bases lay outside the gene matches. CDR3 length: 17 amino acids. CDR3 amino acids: CASSLRQGGAGNQPQHF. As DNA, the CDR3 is TGTGCCAGCAGCTTAAGACAAGGGGGCGCGGGCAATCAGCCCCAGCATTTT.

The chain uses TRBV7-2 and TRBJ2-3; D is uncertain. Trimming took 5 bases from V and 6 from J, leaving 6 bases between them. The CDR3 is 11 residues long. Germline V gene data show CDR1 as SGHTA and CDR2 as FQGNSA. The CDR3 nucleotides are TGTGCCAGCAGCCCCGCGGATACGCAGTATTTT. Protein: CASSPADTQYF.

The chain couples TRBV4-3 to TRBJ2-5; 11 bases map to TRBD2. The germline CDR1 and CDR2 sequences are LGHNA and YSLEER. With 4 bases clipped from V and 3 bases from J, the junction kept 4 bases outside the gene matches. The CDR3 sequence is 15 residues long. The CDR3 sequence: CASSRLLAGEETQYF. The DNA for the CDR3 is TGCGCCAGCAGCCGACTACTAGCGGGGGAAGAGACCCAGTACTTC.

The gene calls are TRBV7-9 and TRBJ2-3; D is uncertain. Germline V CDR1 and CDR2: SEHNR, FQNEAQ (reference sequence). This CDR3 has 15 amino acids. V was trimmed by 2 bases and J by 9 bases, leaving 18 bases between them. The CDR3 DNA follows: TGTGCCAGCAGCTTACTGGTACGAGGTGAACACACGCAGTATTTT. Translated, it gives CASSLLVRGEHTQYF.

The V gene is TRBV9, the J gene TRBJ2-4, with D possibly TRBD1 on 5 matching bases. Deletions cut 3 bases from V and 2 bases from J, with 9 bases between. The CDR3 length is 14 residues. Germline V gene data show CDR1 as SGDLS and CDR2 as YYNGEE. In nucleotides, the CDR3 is TGTGCCAGCAGCGGCCAGGGTACCAAAAACATTCAGTACTTC. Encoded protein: CASSGQGTKNIQYF.

As DNA, the CDR3 is TGTGCCAGCAGCTTAAGGAAAGACGGGACTCCTCAAGAGACCCAGTACTTC. The encoded protein is CASSLRKDGTPQETQYF. The chain uses TRBV7-9 and TRBJ2-5; D might be TRBD2 (6 bases). This CDR3 is built from 17 residues. The V gene's germline CDR1 is SEHNR and CDR2 FQNEAQ (reference sequence). The V and J ends lost 2 bases and 2 bases respectively, with 18 bases between them. Based on the CDR3 plus reference TRBV7-9 and TRBJ2-5, the full variable domain is DTGVSQNPRHKITKRGQNVTFRCDPISEHNRLYWYRQTLGQGPEFLTYFQNEAQLEKSRLLSDRFSAERPKGSFSTLEIQRTEQGDSAMYLCASSLRKDGTPQETQYFGPGTRLLVL.

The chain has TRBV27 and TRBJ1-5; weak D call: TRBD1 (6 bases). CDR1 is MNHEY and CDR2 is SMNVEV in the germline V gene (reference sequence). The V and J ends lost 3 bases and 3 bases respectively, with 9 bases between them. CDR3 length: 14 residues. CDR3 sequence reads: CASSLSGANQPQHF. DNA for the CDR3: TGTGCCAGCAGTTTGTCAGGGGCCAATCAGCCCCAGCATTTT.

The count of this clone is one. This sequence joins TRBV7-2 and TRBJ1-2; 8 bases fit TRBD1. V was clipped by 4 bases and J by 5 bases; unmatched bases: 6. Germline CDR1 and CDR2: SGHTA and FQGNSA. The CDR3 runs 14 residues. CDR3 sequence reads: CASSSDRGGYGYTF. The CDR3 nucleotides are TGTGCCAGCAGCTCCGACAGGGGCGGATATGGCTACACCTTC.

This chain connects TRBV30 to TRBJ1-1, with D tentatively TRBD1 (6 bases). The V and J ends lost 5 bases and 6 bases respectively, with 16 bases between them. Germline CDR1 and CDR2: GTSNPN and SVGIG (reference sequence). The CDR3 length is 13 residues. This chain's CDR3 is CAWDPGQPPEAFF. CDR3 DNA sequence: TGTGCCTGGGATCCGGGACAACCCCCTGAAGCTTTCTTT. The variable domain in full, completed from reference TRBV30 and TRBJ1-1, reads SQTIHQWPATLVQPVGSPLSLECTVEGTSNPNLYWYRQAAGRGLQLLFYSVGIGQISSEVPQNLSASRPQDRQFILSSKKLLLSDSGFYLCAWDPGQPPEAFFGQGTRLTVV.

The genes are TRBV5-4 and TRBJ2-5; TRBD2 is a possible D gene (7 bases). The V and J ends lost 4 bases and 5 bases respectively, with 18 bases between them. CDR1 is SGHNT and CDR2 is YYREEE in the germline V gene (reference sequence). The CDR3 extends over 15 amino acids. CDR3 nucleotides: TGTGCCAGCAGCCGGGGGACTACCCAGGGGGAGACCCAGTACTTC. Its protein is CASSRGTTQGETQYF.

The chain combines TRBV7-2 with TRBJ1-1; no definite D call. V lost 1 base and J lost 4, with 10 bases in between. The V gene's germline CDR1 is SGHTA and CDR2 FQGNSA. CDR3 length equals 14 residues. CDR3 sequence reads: CASSLGGIFTEAFF. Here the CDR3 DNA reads TGTGCCAGCAGCTTAGGCGGGATCTTCACTGAAGCTTTCTTT.